This T cell receptor (beta chain) came from a study of blood T cells in healthy people across ages. Trimming removed 5 bases at V and 8 bases at J, with 15 bases between. Per the germline V gene, CDR1 is SGHAT and CDR2 is FQNNGV. The CDR3 covers 13 residues. This clonotype was detected a few times. A second PCR, run for about 6 to 12 cycles, used a sample-barcoded 5' primer plus a J-beta primer mix. TCRdb passed the 5' RACE reads through MiXCR, listing each CDR3 protein once. The table includes 920,000 or so distinct CDR3 sequences, more than 40% detected once. The sequenced sample consisted of blood. V is TRBV11-2 and J is TRBJ1-2; D unresolved. The receptor comes from a woman in her sixties or seventies in good health. The CDR3 region is CASSPGPGRGYTF. The CDR3 DNA sequence: TGTGCCAGCAGCCCTGGACCGGGAAGGGGCTACACCTTC.